This TCR beta chain was identified in a study of T cell repertoires in cytomegalovirus infection. Study in general: CMV epitopes in the study were HLA-C-restricted (recently identified) and HLA-B-restricted (well studied). Both a matching HLA type and CMV infection were indicated by public TCR beta signatures.

General study findings and limits: The ex vivo response showed dominance by HLA-C-restricted CMV-specific TCR beta clonotypes. Cumulated frequencies of public TCR beta families served to identify carriers of CMV plus the relevant HLA.

Concerning this clonotype: Antigen specificity is unknown.

MiXCR, run by TCRdb on the reads, gives a single entry per CDR3 protein. The sample holds under 850,000 distinct CDR3 sequences, 30% to 40% seen once. CDR3 length equals 20 residues. J was trimmed by 0 bases and V by 4 bases; bases with no gene match: 15. The V gene's germline CDR1 is MNHEY and CDR2 SMNVEV (reference sequence). This chain uses TRBV27 with TRBJ1-6; 7 bases fit TRBD1. The material was cultured PBMCs, obtained from culture after CMV antigen stimulation. This receptor was identified in a human donor in good health (CMV status not recorded). Some clones in this sample may be carry-over from other donors' samples. Here the CDR3 reads CASSWRRRDSSSSYNSPLHF. CDR3 in DNA: TGTGCCAGCAGTTGGCGCCGCCGGGACAGTTCCAGCTCCTATAATTCACCCCTCCACTTT.